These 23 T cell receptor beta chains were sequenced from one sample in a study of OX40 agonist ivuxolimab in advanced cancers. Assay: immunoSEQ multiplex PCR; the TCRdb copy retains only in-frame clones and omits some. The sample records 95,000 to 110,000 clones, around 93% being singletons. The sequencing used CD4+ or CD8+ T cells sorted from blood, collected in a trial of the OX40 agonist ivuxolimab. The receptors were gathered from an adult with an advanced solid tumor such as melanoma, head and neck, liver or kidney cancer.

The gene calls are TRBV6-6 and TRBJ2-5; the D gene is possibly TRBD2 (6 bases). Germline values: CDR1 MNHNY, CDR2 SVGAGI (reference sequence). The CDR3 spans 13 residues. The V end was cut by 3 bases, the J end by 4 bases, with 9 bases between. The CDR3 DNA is TGTGCCAGCAGTTATAGGGACTTAGAGACCCAGTACTTC. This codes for CASSYRDLETQYF.

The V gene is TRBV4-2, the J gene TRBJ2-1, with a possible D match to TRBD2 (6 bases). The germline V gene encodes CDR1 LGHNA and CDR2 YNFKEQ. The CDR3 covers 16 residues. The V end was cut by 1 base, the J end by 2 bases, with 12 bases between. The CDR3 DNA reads TGTGCCAGCAGCCAAGGAGGAGCGGGCCCCTACAATGAGCAGTTCTTC. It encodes CASSQGGAGPYNEQFF.

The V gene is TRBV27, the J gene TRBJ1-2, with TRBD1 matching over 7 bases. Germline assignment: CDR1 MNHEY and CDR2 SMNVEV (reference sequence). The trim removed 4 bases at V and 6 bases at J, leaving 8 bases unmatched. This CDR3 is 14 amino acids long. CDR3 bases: TGTGCCAGCAGTTCGTGGGACAGTCCTGATGGCTACACCTTC. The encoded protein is CASSSWDSPDGYTF.

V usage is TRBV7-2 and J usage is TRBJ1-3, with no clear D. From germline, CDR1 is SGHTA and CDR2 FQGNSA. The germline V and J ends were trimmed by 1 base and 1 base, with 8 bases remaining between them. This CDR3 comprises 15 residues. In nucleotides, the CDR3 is TGTGCCAGCAGCTTAGTGTTTGGGTCTGGAAACACCATATATTTT. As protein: CASSLVFGSGNTIYF.

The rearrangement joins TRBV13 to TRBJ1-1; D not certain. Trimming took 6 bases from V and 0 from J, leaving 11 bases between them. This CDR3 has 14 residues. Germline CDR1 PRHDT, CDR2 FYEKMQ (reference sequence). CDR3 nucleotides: TGTGCCAGCAGGGTCCCGGTGATGAACACTGAAGCTTTCTTT. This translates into CASRVPVMNTEAFF.

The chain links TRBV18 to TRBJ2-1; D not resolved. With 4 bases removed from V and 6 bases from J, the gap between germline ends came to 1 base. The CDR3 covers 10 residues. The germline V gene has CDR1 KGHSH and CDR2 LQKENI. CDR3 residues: CASSLNEQFF. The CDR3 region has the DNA TGTGCCAGCTCACTCAATGAGCAGTTCTTC.

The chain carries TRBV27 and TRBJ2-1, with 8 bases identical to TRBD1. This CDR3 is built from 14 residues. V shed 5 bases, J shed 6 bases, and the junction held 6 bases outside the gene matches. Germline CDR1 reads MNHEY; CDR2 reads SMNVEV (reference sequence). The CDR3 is CASSMQGAINEQFF. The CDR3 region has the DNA TGTGCCAGCAGTATGCAGGGGGCTATCAATGAGCAGTTCTTC.

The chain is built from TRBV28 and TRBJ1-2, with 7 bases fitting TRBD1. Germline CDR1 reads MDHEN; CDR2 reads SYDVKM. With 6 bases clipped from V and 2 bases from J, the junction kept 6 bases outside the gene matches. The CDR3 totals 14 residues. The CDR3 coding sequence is TGTGCCAGCAGATCAGGGGGTTGGAACTATGGCTACACCTTC. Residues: CASRSGGWNYGYTF.

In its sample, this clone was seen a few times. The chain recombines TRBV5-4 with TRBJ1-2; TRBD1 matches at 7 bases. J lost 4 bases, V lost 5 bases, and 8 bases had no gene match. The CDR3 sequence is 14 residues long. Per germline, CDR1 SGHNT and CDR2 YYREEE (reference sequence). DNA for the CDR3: TGTGCCAGCAGTGACGGACAGGACATCTATGGCTACACCTTC. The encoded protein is CASSDGQDIYGYTF.

The CDR3 sequence is CASSQEGGTEAFF. DNA for the CDR3: TGCGCCAGCAGCCAAGAAGGGGGCACTGAAGCTTTCTTT. The V call is TRBV4-3, the J call TRBJ1-1; a weak D match, TRBD1 (6 bases). Per the germline V gene, CDR1 is LGHNA and CDR2 is YSLEER. This CDR3 region has 13 residues. V gave up 0 bases and J gave up 4 bases, with 6 bases separating them.

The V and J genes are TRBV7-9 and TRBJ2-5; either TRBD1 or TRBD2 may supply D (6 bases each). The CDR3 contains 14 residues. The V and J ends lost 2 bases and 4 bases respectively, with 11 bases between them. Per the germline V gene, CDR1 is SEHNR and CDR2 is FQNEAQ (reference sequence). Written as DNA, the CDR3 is TGTGCCAGCAGCTTAAGGGGGGAATTAGAGACCCAGTACTTC. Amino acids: CASSLRGELETQYF.

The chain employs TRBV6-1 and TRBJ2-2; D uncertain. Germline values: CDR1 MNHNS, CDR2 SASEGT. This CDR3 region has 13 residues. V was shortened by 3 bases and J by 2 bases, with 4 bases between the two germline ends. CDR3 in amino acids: CASSEYNTGELFF. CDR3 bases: TGTGCCAGCAGTGAGTACAACACCGGGGAGCTGTTTTTT.

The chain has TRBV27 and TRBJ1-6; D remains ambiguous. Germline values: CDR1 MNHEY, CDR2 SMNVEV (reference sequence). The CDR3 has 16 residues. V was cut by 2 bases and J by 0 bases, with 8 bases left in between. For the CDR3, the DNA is TGTGCCAGCAGTTTAGTTGGTAGCTCCTATAATTCACCCCTCCACTTT. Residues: CASSLVGSSYNSPLHF.

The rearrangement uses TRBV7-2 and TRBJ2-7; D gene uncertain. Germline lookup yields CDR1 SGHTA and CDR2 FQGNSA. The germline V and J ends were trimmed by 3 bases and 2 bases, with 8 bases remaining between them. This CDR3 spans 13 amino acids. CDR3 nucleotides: TGTGCCAGCAGCTTTGGGGAAACCTACGAGCAGTACTTC. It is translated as CASSFGETYEQYF.

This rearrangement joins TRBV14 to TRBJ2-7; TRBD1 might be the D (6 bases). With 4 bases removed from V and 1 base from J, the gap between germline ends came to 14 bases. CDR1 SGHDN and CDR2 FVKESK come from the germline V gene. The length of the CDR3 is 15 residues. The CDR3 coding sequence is TGTGCCAGCAGCCTCCCCCAGGGGCCGTCCTACGAGCAGTACTTC. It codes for CASSLPQGPSYEQYF.

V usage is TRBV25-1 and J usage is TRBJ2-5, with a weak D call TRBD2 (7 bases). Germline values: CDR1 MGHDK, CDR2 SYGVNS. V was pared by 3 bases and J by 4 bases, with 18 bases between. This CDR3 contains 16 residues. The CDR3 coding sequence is TGTGCCAGCAGTGATGCGCGCGGGGGCTTTGGAGAGACCCAGTACTTC. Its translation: CASSDARGGFGETQYF.

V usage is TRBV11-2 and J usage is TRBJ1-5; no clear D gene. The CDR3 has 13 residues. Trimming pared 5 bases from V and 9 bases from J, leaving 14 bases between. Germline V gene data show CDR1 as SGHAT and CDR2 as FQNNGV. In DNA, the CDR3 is TGTGCCAGCAGCACCTCAGAGGCGACGCCCCAGCATTTT. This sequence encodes CASSTSEATPQHF.

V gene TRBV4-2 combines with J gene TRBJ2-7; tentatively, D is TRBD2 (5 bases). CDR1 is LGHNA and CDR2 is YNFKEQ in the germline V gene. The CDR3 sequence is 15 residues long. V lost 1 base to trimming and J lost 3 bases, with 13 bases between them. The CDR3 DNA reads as TGTGCCAGCAGCCAAGGGGCGGGTTCCTTCTACGAGCAGTACTTC. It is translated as CASSQGAGSFYEQYF.

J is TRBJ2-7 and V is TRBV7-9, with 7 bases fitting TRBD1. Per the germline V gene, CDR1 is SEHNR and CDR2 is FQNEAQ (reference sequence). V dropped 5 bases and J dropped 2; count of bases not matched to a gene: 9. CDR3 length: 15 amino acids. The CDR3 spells CASSNPTGSAYEQYF. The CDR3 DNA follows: TGTGCCAGCAGCAATCCGACAGGGTCGGCCTACGAGCAGTACTTC.

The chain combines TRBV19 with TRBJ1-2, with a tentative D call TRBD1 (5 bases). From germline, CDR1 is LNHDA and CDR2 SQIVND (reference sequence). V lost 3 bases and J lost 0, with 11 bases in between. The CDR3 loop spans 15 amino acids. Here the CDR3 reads CASSMRWGANYGYTF. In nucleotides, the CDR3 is TGTGCCAGTAGTATGCGATGGGGCGCTAACTATGGCTACACCTTC.

The DNA of the CDR3 is TGTGCCACCAGAGGGCACAGGAGCGGCGTATACAATGAGCAGTTCTTC. Translating gives CATRGHRSGVYNEQFF. The chain carries TRBV15 and TRBJ2-1; tentatively, D is TRBD1 or TRBD2 (5 bases each). This CDR3 contains 16 residues. Trimming shortened V by 6 bases and J by 4 bases, and 19 bases separated the two germline ends. Germline CDR1 LNHNV, CDR2 YYDKDF (reference sequence).

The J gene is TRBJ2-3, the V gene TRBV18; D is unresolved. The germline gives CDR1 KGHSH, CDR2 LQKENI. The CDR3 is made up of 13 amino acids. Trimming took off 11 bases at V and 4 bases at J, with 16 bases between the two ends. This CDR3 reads CAGQGPEADTQYF. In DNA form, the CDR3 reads TGTGCCGGTCAAGGCCCCGAGGCAGATACGCAGTATTTT. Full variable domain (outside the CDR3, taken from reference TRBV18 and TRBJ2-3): NAGVMQNPRHLVRRRGQEARLRCSPMKGHSHVYWYRQLPEEGLKFMVYLQKENIIDESGMPKERFSAEFPKEGPSILRIQQVVRGDSAAYFCAGQGPEADTQYFGPGTRLTVL.

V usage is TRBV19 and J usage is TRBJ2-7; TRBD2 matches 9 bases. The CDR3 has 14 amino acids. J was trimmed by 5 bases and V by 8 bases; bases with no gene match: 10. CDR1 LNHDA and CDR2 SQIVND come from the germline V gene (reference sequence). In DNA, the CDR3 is TGTGCCAGTTCGGCTAGCGGGATAGTACACGAGCAGTACTTC. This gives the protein CASSASGIVHEQYF.